Below, one T cell receptor (beta chain) is given with its context. Its cognate antigen is unknown. The source of the sample is a study of T cells in localized non-small cell lung cancer. The CDR3 extends over 11 amino acids. The V gene lost 6 bases and the J gene lost 3 bases, with 3 bases spanning the gap. Per the germline V gene, CDR1 is SGHAT and CDR2 is FQNNGV. Some clones are missing from TCRdb's copy, which holds only in-frame ones; the method was immunoSEQ multiplex PCR. Of 50,000 to 55,000 clones in the sample, approximately 88% were seen once. Study-wide findings and caveats: A denser population of T cells in blood accompanied longer overall survival. Heterogeneity remains possible, as sequencing covered one tumor region only.

This specimen consisted of peripheral blood mononuclear cells, obtained before any cancer treatment. The chain employs TRBV11-2 and TRBJ1-3; D call uncertain. The receptor comes from a man between 40 and 69 years old with stage III lung adenocarcinoma. As DNA, the CDR3 is TGTGCCAGCAGGATTGGAAACACCATATATTTT. It codes for CASRIGNTIYF.